This T cell receptor (beta chain) emerged from a study of T cell responses to AZD1222 COVID-19 vaccine. The overall study: Second-dose schedules of about 4 or about 12 weeks were combined.

Assay used: immunoSEQ multiplex PCR; TCRdb lists only in-frame clones, some missing. The data show about 140,000 clones, approximately 90% seen once. This CDR3 has 12 amino acids. V dropped 5 bases and J dropped 3; count of bases not matched to a gene: 0. The germline V gene has CDR1 MNHNY and CDR2 SVGAGI (reference sequence). Study-wide results and caveats: Most donors were white British and more were female, and clonal diversity was possibly underestimated. Of spike-specific TCRs, nearly half reportedly target regions left unmutated in variants. At study baseline, merely more than 5 AZD1222 recipients were seropositive.

This clone appeared a few times. The antigen remains undetermined. This chain links TRBV6-6 with TRBJ1-2; 7 nucleotides match TRBD1. The receptor was isolated from an adult in good health. The material sequenced was peripheral blood, taken on day 0 of AZD1222 vaccination. In nucleotides, the CDR3 is TGTGCCAGCAGTACAGGGGACTATGGCTACACCTTC. It translates to CASSTGDYGYTF.